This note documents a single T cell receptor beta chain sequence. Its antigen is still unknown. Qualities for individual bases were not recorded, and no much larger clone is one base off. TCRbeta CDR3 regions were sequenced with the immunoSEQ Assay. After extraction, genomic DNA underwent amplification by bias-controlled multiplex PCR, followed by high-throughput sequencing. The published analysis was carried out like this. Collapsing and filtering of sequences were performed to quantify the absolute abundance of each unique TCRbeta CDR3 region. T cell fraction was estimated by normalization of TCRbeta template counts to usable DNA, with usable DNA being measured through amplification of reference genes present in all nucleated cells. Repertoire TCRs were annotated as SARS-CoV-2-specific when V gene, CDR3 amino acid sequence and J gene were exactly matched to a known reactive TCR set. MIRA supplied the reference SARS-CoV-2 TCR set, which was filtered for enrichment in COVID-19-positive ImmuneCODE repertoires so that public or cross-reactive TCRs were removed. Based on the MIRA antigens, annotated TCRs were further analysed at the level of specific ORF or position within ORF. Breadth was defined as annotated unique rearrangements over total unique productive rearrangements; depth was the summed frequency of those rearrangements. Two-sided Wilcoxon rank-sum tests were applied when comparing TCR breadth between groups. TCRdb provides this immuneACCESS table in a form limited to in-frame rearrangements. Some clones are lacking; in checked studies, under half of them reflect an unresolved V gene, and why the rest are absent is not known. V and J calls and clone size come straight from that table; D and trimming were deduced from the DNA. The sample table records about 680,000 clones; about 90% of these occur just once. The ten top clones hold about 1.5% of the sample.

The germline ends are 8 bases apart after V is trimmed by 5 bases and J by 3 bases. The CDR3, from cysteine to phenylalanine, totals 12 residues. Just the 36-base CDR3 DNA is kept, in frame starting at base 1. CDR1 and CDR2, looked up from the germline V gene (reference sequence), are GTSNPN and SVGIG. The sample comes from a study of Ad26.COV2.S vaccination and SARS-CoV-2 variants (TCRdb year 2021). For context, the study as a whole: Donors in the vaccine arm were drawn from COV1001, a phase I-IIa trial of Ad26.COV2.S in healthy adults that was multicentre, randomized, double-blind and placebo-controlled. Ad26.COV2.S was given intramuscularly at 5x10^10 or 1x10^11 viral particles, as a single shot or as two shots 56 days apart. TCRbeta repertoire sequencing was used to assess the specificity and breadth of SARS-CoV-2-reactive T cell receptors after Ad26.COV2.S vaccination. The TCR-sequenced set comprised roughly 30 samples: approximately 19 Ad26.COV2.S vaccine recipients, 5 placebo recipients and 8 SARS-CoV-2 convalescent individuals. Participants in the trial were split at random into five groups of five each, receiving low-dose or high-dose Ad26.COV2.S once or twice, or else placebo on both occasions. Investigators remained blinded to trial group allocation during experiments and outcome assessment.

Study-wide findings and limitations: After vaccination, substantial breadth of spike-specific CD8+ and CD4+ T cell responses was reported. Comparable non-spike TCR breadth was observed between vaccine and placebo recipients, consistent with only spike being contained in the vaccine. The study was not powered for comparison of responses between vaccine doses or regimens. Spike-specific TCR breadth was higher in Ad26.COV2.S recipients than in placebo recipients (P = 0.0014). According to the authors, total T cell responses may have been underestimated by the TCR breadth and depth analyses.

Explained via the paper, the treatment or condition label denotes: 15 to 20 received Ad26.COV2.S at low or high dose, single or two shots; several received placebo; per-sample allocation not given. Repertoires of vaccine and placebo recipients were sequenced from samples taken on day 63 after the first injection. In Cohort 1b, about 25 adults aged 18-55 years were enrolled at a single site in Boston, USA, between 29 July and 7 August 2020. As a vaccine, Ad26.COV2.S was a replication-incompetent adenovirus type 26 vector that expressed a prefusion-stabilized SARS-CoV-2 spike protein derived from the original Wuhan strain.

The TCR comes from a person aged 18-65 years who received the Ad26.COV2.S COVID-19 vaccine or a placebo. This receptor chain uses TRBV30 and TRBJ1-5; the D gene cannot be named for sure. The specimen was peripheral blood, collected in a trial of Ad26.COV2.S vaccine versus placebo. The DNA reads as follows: TGTGCCTGGGATGACAACAATCAGCCCCAGCATTTT. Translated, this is CAWDDNNQPQHF.